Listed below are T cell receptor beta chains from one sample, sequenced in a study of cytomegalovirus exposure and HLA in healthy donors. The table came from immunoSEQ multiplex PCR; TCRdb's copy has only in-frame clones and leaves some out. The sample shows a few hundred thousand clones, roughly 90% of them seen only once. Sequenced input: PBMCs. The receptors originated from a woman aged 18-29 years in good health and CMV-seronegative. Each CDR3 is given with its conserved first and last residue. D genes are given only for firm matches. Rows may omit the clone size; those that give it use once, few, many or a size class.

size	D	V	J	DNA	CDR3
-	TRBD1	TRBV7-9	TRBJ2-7	TGTGCCAGCAGCCCCGGACAGGCAGAGTACGAGCAGTACTTC	CASSPGQAEYEQYF
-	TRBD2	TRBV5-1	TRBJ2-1	TGCGCCAGCAGCACGGGACTAGCGGGGGGATCCTACAATGAGCAGTTCTTC	CASSTGLAGGSYNEQFF
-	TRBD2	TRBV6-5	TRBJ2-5	TGTGCCAGCAGTTACCGGGGGGGGGCCCTCGAGACCCAGTACTTC	CASSYRGGALETQYF
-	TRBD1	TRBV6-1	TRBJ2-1	TGTGCCAGCAGCCGCTCAGGGGGATACAATGAGCAGTTCTTC	CASSRSGGYNEQFF
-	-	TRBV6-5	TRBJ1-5	TGTGCCAGCAGTTACTCGGGGGACACCTTAAATCAGCCCCAGCATTTT	CASSYSGDTLNQPQHF
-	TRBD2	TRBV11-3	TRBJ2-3	TGTGCCAGCAGCTTAGGCCCGGCACAATGGGGGGGGATATTCGCGCAGTATTTT	CASSLGPAQWGGIFAQYF
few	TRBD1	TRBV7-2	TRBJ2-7	TGTGCCAGCAGCCAGGGGACAGGGAGCTCCTACGAGCAGTACTTC	CASSQGTGSSYEQYF
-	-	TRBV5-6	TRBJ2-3	TGTGCCAGCCGCCTCGGGGCGGGGCGTCCCGCAGATACGCAGTATTTT	CASRLGAGRPADTQYF
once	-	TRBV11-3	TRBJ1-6	TGTGCCAGCAGCTTAGACAGGGGATCACCCCTCCACTTT	CASSLDRGSPLHF
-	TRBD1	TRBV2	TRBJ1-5	TGTGCCAGCAGTTCCGGGCCTCCGGGACAGTCGATACAGCCCCAGCATTTT	CASSSGPPGQSIQPQHF
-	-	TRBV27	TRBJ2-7	TGTGCCAGTAGGGGCAGGTCCTACGAGCAGTACTTC	CASRGRSYEQYF
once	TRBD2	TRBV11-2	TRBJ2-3	TGTGCCAGCAGCTTAGTAGCGGGGGAGGCAGATACGCAGTATTTT	CASSLVAGEADTQYF
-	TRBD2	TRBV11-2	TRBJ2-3	TGTGCCAGCAGCTTAGGACTAGCGGGGGCAACAGATACGCAGTATTTT	CASSLGLAGATDTQYF
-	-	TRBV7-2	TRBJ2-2	TGTGCCGGAGGGTCTCGGTCCGGGGAGCTGTTTTTT	CAGGSRSGELFF
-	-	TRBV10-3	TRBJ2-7	TGTGCCATCAGTGAGTCTCCCTGGACTGGCTCCTACGAGCAGTACTTC	CAISESPWTGSYEQYF
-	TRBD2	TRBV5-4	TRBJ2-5	TGTGCCAGCAGCGGAACGGGACTAGCGGGGGGCCGGGAGACCCAGTACTTC	CASSGTGLAGGRETQYF
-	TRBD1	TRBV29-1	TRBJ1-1	TGCAGCGTCCGGGGGACAGGGGACACTGAAGCTTTCTTT	CSVRGTGDTEAFF
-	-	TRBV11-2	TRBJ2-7	TGTGCCAGCAGCTCGAATTGGGACGGAGGGTCCTACGAGCAGTACTTC	CASSSNWDGGSYEQYF
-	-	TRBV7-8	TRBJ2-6	TGTGCCAGCAGCACCATATATTACCCACAAAGTCGGGCCAACGTCCTGACTTTC	CASSTIYYPQSRANVLTF
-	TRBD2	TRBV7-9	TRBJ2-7	TGTGCCAGCAGCCCCCGCGGGGGGGCTTCCTACGAGCAGTACTTC	CASSPRGGASYEQYF
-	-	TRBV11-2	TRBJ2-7	TGTGCCAGCAGCTTAATGGGAGGACGCGGGACCTCCTACGAGCAGTACTTC	CASSLMGGRGTSYEQYF
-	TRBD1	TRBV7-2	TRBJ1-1	TGTGCCAGCAGCCCGAGGACAGGGCGGACTGAAGCTTTCTTT	CASSPRTGRTEAFF
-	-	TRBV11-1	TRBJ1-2	TGTGCCAGCAGCTTAGGAGCTCAGGGTACGAACTATGGCTACACCTTC	CASSLGAQGTNYGYTF
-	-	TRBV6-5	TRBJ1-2	TGTGCCAGCAGTTACTCGGGGACATCCGGCTACACCTTC	CASSYSGTSGYTF
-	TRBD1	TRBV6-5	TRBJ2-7	TGTGCCAGCAGTTACGGTGGACAGGGATACGAGCAGTACTTC	CASSYGGQGYEQYF
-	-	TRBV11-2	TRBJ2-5	TGTGCCAGCAGCCGACAGCAAGAGACCCAGTACTTC	CASSRQQETQYF
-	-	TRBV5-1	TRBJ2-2	TGCGCCAGCAGCTTGGCCAGCCAGGTTAACACCGGGGAGCTGTTTTTT	CASSLASQVNTGELFF
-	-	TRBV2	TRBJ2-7	TGTGCCTGCTCCGATGGGAGCCGATACGAGCAGTACTTC	CACSDGSRYEQYF
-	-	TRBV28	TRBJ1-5	TGTGCCAGCCGACTTAGCAATCAGCCCCAGCATTTT	CASRLSNQPQHF
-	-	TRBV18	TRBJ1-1	TGTGCCAGCTCATACAGTTTCGGGAACACTGAAGCTTTCTTT	CASSYSFGNTEAFF
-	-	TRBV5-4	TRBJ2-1	TGTGCCAGCAGCTCAAACTCTGGCAATGAGCAGTTCTTC	CASSSNSGNEQFF
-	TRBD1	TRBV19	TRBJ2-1	TGTGCCAGTAGTAGATACATAGGGACAGGGACGAATGAGCAGTTCTTC	CASSRYIGTGTNEQFF
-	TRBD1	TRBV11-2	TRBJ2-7	TGTGCCAGCGGGGTTTTGTTGGGACAGAACTACGAGCAGTACTTC	CASGVLLGQNYEQYF
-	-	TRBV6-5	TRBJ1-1	TGTGCCAGCAGCAACTCAGGGAACACTGAAGCTTTCTTT	CASSNSGNTEAFF
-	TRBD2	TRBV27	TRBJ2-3	TGTGCCAGCAGTCCTAGCGGGGGAGGGGATACGCAGTATTTT	CASSPSGGGDTQYF
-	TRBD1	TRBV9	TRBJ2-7	TGTGCCAGCAGCGCCTCGGACAGGGCCCCCTACGAGCAGTACTTC	CASSASDRAPYEQYF
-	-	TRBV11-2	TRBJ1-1	TGTGCCAGCAGCTTAGGGGTAGGAGGCGAGGCTTTCTTT	CASSLGVGGEAFF
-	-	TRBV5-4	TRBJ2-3	TGTGCCAGCAGCTTTGCAGGGGCCGGTACAGATACGCAGTATTTT	CASSFAGAGTDTQYF
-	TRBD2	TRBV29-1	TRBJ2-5	TGCAGCGTTGATGGGCTAGCGGGGGGGCCAGAGACCCAGTACTTC	CSVDGLAGGPETQYF
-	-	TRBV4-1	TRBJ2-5	TGCGCCAGCAGCCAAGAAATTGGCAACCCACGCGAGACCCAGTACTTC	CASSQEIGNPRETQYF
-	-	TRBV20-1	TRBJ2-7	TGCAGTGCTAGACACAGCTACGAGCAGTACTTC	CSARHSYEQYF
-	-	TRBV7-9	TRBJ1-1	TGTGCCAGCAGCAGGACTGTGATTGAAGCTTTCTTT	CASSRTVIEAFF
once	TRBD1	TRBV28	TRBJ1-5	TGTGCCAGCAGTTTCCCAAGACAGGGTAATCAGCCCCAGCATTTT	CASSFPRQGNQPQHF
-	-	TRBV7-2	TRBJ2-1	TGTGCCAGCAGCTCTTACAGGAACCGGGGGACGGGTGAGCAGTTCTTC	CASSSYRNRGTGEQFF
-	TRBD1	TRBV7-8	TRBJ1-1	TGTGCCAGCAGCTTAGAGTACAGGGGTATGACTGAAGCTTTCTTT	CASSLEYRGMTEAFF
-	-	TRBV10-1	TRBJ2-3	TGCGCCAGCAGTGAGTCCCCGGGGGTGAGCACAGATACGCAGTATTTT	CASSESPGVSTDTQYF
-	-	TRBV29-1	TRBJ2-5	TGCAGCGTTGAGGGGGGGGCGACCCAAGAGACCCAGTACTTC	CSVEGGATQETQYF
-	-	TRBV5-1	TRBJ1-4	TGCGCCAGCAGCTTGAGCAGGGTTGGTGAAAAACTGTTTTTT	CASSLSRVGEKLFF
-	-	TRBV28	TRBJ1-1	TGTGCCAGCAGTCGACAACTTACAGGCACTGAAGCTTTCTTT	CASSRQLTGTEAFF
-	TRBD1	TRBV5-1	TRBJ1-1	TGCGCCAGCAGCTCGATAGTAGGGGGCAAGGGCACTGAAGCTTTCTTT	CASSSIVGGKGTEAFF
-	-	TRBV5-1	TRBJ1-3	TGCGCCAGCAGCACCGCAGGGGTCGGAAACACCATATATTTT	CASSTAGVGNTIYF
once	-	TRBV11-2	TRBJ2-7	TGTGCCAGCAGCTTAGGTCCGGGTCCCTACGAGCAGTACTTC	CASSLGPGPYEQYF
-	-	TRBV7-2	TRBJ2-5	TGTGCCAGCAGCTTAGTCCAGGGTGCGTGGGAGACCCAGTACTTC	CASSLVQGAWETQYF
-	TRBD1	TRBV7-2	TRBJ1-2	TGTGCCAGCAGCGTACAGGGGTCCCATGGCTACACCTTC	CASSVQGSHGYTF
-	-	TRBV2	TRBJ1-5	TGTGCCAGCAGTGAATCGGGGGGGGGTAACAATCAGCCCCAGCATTTT	CASSESGGGNNQPQHF
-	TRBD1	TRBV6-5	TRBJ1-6	TGTGCCAGCAGTTACACAGGGGGCAATTCACCCCTCCACTTT	CASSYTGGNSPLHF
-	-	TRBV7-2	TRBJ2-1	TGTGCCAGCAGCTTAGCGCTGGGGGGGCCACGGAATGAGCAGTTCTTC	CASSLALGGPRNEQFF
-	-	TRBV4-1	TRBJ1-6	TGCGCCAGCAGCCAGGGGTGGACAGATAATTCACCCCTCCACTTT	CASSQGWTDNSPLHF
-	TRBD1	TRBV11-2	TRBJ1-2	TGTGCCAGCAGCCCCCCGGACAGGGGACATGGCTACACCTTC	CASSPPDRGHGYTF